These T cell receptor beta chains were read from a single sample in a study of T cell repertoires in cytomegalovirus infection. For these receptors, no antigen is known. One entry per CDR3 protein results from TCRdb running MiXCR on the reads. The sample contains 400,000 to 600,000 distinct CDR3 sequences, 42% of which appear only once. The sequences come from cultured PBMCs, collected from culture after CMV antigen stimulation. Every receptor here comes from a human donor in good health (CMV status not recorded). Some clones in this sample may be carry-over from other donors' samples. CDR3s include the opening cysteine and the closing phenylalanine or tryptophan. The order of the fields is J gene, D gene, clone size, V gene, CDR3 protein, CDR3 DNA. A D gene is named only where the DNA matches it firmly. Clone size is not always given. Where it is, it says once, few, many or a class for expanded clones.

J gene: TRBJ2-7; D gene: NA; clone size: NA; V gene: TRBV6-5; CDR3 protein: CASRGGTGVEQYF; CDR3 DNA: TGTGCCAGCAGGGGGGGAACAGGGGTCGAGCAGTACTTC
J gene: TRBJ1-5; D gene: NA; clone size: NA; V gene: TRBV6-5; CDR3 protein: CASSDPGKNQPQHF; CDR3 DNA: TGTGCCAGCAGTGATCCCGGGAAGAATCAGCCCCAGCATTTT
J gene: TRBJ2-3; D gene: TRBD1; clone size: NA; V gene: TRBV2; CDR3 protein: CASGAQGAGTDTQYF; CDR3 DNA: TGTGCCAGCGGAGCGCAGGGGGCCGGCACAGATACGCAGTATTTT
J gene: TRBJ1-5; D gene: TRBD1; clone size: few; V gene: TRBV7-6; CDR3 protein: CASSAPTGEPQHF; CDR3 DNA: TGTGCCAGCAGCGCCCCGACAGGGGAGCCCCAGCATTTT
J gene: TRBJ2-7; D gene: TRBD2; clone size: few; V gene: TRBV7-2; CDR3 protein: CASSSRGASGSGSVYEQYF; CDR3 DNA: TGTGCCAGCAGCTCCCGCGGGGCTAGCGGGAGTGGATCGGTCTACGAGCAGTACTTC
J gene: TRBJ2-3; D gene: TRBD2; clone size: NA; V gene: TRBV5-6; CDR3 protein: CASSIGTSGAPDTQYF; CDR3 DNA: TGTGCCAGCAGCATCGGGACTAGCGGGGCCCCGGATACGCAGTATTTT
J gene: TRBJ1-1; D gene: NA; clone size: once; V gene: TRBV20-1; CDR3 protein: CSARMPSEAFF; CDR3 DNA: TGCAGTGCTAGGATGCCCTCCGAAGCTTTCTTT
J gene: TRBJ2-1; D gene: NA; clone size: NA; V gene: TRBV20-1; CDR3 protein: CSAREVGGSYNEQFF; CDR3 DNA: TGCAGTGCTAGAGAAGTAGGGGGATCTTACAATGAGCAGTTCTTC
J gene: TRBJ1-6; D gene: TRBD1; clone size: NA; V gene: TRBV12-3/TRBV12-4; CDR3 protein: CASRQGRLLNNSPLHF; CDR3 DNA: TGTGCCAGTAGACAGGGACGCCTCTTAAATAATTCACCCCTCCACTTT
J gene: TRBJ2-7; D gene: TRBD1; clone size: many; V gene: TRBV7-2; CDR3 protein: CASSPGQGAYEQYF; CDR3 DNA: TGTGCCAGCAGCCCCGGACAGGGGGCCTACGAGCAGTACTTC
J gene: TRBJ1-2; D gene: NA; clone size: NA; V gene: TRBV27; CDR3 protein: CASSLSGGLDGYTF; CDR3 DNA: TGTGCCAGCAGTTTATCTGGGGGATTGGATGGCTACACCTTC
J gene: TRBJ2-1; D gene: TRBD1; clone size: few; V gene: TRBV7-6; CDR3 protein: CASSSTGGETYNEQFF; CDR3 DNA: TGTGCCAGCAGCTCGACAGGGGGAGAGACCTACAATGAGCAGTTCTTC
J gene: TRBJ1-1; D gene: NA; clone size: NA; V gene: TRBV9; CDR3 protein: CASSVVQGSTEAFF; CDR3 DNA: TGTGCCAGCAGCGTAGTTCAGGGTAGCACTGAAGCTTTCTTT
J gene: TRBJ1-1; D gene: NA; clone size: once; V gene: TRBV18; CDR3 protein: CASSPVQGNTEAFF; CDR3 DNA: TGTGCCAGCTCACCTGTACAGGGGAACACTGAAGCTTTCTTT
J gene: TRBJ2-1; D gene: TRBD2; clone size: few; V gene: TRBV7-8; CDR3 protein: CASSLDGRNNEQFF; CDR3 DNA: TGTGCCAGCAGCTTAGACGGGAGGAACAATGAGCAGTTCTTC
J gene: TRBJ2-1; D gene: NA; clone size: NA; V gene: TRBV7-8; CDR3 protein: CASSLFGGSSYNEQFF; CDR3 DNA: TGTGCCAGCAGCTTATTTGGCGGCAGCTCCTACAATGAGCAGTTCTTC
J gene: TRBJ1-6; D gene: NA; clone size: many; V gene: TRBV7-2; CDR3 protein: CASSLARGSPLHF; CDR3 DNA: TGTGCCAGCAGCTTAGCCAGAGGTTCACCCCTCCACTTT
J gene: TRBJ1-2; D gene: TRBD1; clone size: NA; V gene: TRBV7-2; CDR3 protein: CASSSDRGRGYTF; CDR3 DNA: TGTGCCAGCAGCTCCGACAGGGGCCGTGGCTACACCTTC
J gene: TRBJ2-1; D gene: NA; clone size: few; V gene: TRBV7-2; CDR3 protein: CASSLGGVGYEQFF; CDR3 DNA: TGTGCCAGCAGCTTAGGGGGGGTGGGGTATGAGCAGTTCTTC
J gene: TRBJ2-7; D gene: TRBD2; clone size: NA; V gene: TRBV6-5; CDR3 protein: CASKPKRGTSYEQYF; CDR3 DNA: TGTGCCAGTAAACCTAAGCGGGGAACCTCCTACGAGCAGTACTTC
J gene: TRBJ1-6; D gene: TRBD1; clone size: NA; V gene: TRBV7-3; CDR3 protein: CASSLRGTGNSPLHF; CDR3 DNA: TGTGCCAGCAGCTTAAGGGGGACAGGGAATTCACCCCTCCACTTT
J gene: TRBJ2-7; D gene: TRBD2; clone size: NA; V gene: TRBV20-1; CDR3 protein: CSARAGLDYEQYF; CDR3 DNA: TGCAGTGCTAGGGCCGGACTAGACTACGAGCAGTACTTC
J gene: TRBJ2-3; D gene: TRBD2; clone size: once; V gene: TRBV7-8; CDR3 protein: CASSKGLAATDTQYF; CDR3 DNA: TGTGCCAGCAGCAAGGGACTAGCGGCCACAGATACGCAGTATTTT
J gene: TRBJ2-5; D gene: TRBD1; clone size: few; V gene: TRBV6-1; CDR3 protein: CASSEARTGGETQYF; CDR3 DNA: TGTGCCAGCAGTGAAGCCCGGACAGGGGGAGAGACCCAGTACTTC
J gene: TRBJ2-1; D gene: TRBD1; clone size: few; V gene: TRBV12-3/TRBV12-4; CDR3 protein: CASSPATGFSYNEQFF; CDR3 DNA: TGTGCCAGCAGTCCAGCGACAGGGTTTTCCTACAATGAGCAGTTCTTC
J gene: TRBJ2-1; D gene: NA; clone size: few; V gene: TRBV19; CDR3 protein: CASSPRIETYNEQFF; CDR3 DNA: TGTGCCAGTAGTCCCCGGATAGAAACCTACAATGAGCAGTTCTTC
J gene: TRBJ2-1; D gene: NA; clone size: NA; V gene: TRBV6-1; CDR3 protein: CASSVLKSRQWQKGNEQFF; CDR3 DNA: TGTGCCAGCAGTGTACTAAAGTCGAGGCAGTGGCAAAAAGGAAATGAGCAGTTCTTC
J gene: TRBJ2-7; D gene: NA; clone size: few; V gene: TRBV7-6; CDR3 protein: CASRHQLGEQYF; CDR3 DNA: TGTGCCAGCAGGCACCAACTGGGGGAGCAGTACTTC
J gene: TRBJ2-3; D gene: TRBD2; clone size: NA; V gene: TRBV7-9; CDR3 protein: CASSSDGRAPDTQYF; CDR3 DNA: TGTGCCAGCAGCTCCGACGGGAGGGCCCCAGATACGCAGTATTTT
J gene: TRBJ1-4; D gene: NA; clone size: NA; V gene: TRBV19; CDR3 protein: CASSETGLMSEKLFF; CDR3 DNA: TGTGCCAGTAGTGAAACCGGGCTAATGAGTGAAAAACTGTTTTTT
J gene: TRBJ2-5; D gene: TRBD2; clone size: few; V gene: TRBV28; CDR3 protein: CASSLGDYPLVTQYF; CDR3 DNA: TGTGCCAGCAGTCTGGGGGACTACCCCCTGGTGACCCAGTACTTC
J gene: TRBJ2-3; D gene: NA; clone size: NA; V gene: TRBV5-1; CDR3 protein: CASSDAWASTDTQYF; CDR3 DNA: TGCGCCAGCAGCGATGCCTGGGCGAGCACAGATACGCAGTATTTT
J gene: TRBJ2-3; D gene: TRBD1; clone size: few; V gene: TRBV11-2; CDR3 protein: CASSVVPGQSTDTQYF; CDR3 DNA: TGTGCCAGCAGCGTCGTCCCGGGACAGAGCACAGATACGCAGTATTTT
J gene: TRBJ2-5; D gene: NA; clone size: few; V gene: TRBV15; CDR3 protein: CATSRGSGTSQETQYF; CDR3 DNA: TGTGCCACCAGCAGAGGATCCGGGACTTCCCAAGAGACCCAGTACTTC
J gene: TRBJ1-5; D gene: TRBD1; clone size: many; V gene: TRBV7-2; CDR3 protein: CASSEGQGNQPQHF; CDR3 DNA: TGTGCCAGCAGCGAGGGACAGGGCAATCAGCCCCAGCATTTT
J gene: TRBJ1-1; D gene: NA; clone size: NA; V gene: TRBV7-2; CDR3 protein: CASSSGRGWKLNTEAFF; CDR3 DNA: TGTGCCAGCAGCTCGGGGCGAGGATGGAAGTTGAACACTGAAGCTTTCTTT
J gene: TRBJ2-1; D gene: NA; clone size: NA; V gene: TRBV29-1; CDR3 protein: CSVARDLFNEQFF; CDR3 DNA: TGCAGCGTGGCCCGGGATCTCTTCAATGAGCAGTTCTTC
J gene: TRBJ1-5; D gene: NA; clone size: few; V gene: TRBV7-2; CDR3 protein: CASSLASYSNQPQHF; CDR3 DNA: TGTGCCAGCAGCTTAGCCAGTTATAGCAATCAGCCCCAGCATTTT
J gene: TRBJ2-1; D gene: TRBD1; clone size: NA; V gene: TRBV7-2; CDR3 protein: CASRPGGQGYYNEQFF; CDR3 DNA: TGTGCCAGCAGACCAGGGGGACAGGGGTACTACAATGAGCAGTTCTTC
J gene: TRBJ2-3; D gene: NA; clone size: many; V gene: TRBV7-2; CDR3 protein: CASSPSGSGTDTQYF; CDR3 DNA: TGTGCCAGCAGCCCCAGCGGCTCAGGCACAGATACGCAGTATTTT
J gene: TRBJ1-1; D gene: NA; clone size: few; V gene: TRBV7-2; CDR3 protein: CASSSSGHPTEAFF; CDR3 DNA: NA
J gene: TRBJ2-3; D gene: TRBD1; clone size: once; V gene: TRBV20-1; CDR3 protein: CSARGTGEVTDTQYF; CDR3 DNA: TGCAGTGCTAGAGGGACAGGGGAAGTCACAGATACGCAGTATTTT
J gene: TRBJ1-2; D gene: NA; clone size: few; V gene: TRBV12-3/TRBV12-4; CDR3 protein: CASNRDGLYGYTF; CDR3 DNA: TGTGCCAGCAATCGCGACGGGCTCTATGGCTACACCTTC
J gene: TRBJ2-6; D gene: NA; clone size: NA; V gene: TRBV6-5; CDR3 protein: CASSYSTGPGANVLTF; CDR3 DNA: TGTGCCAGCAGTTACTCGACGGGTCCTGGGGCCAACGTCCTGACTTTC
J gene: TRBJ2-7; D gene: TRBD1; clone size: NA; V gene: TRBV6-2/TRBV6-3; CDR3 protein: CASSRDSVEQYF; CDR3 DNA: TGTGCCAGCAGCCGGGACAGTGTGGAGCAGTACTTC
J gene: TRBJ2-7; D gene: NA; clone size: few; V gene: TRBV7-9; CDR3 protein: CASTGVGLYEQYF; CDR3 DNA: TGTGCCAGCACGGGGGTGGGTTTATACGAGCAGTACTTC
J gene: TRBJ1-5; D gene: NA; clone size: few; V gene: TRBV7-9; CDR3 protein: CASSSSQGQPQHF; CDR3 DNA: TGTGCCAGCAGCTCATCGCAGGGTCAGCCCCAGCATTTT
J gene: TRBJ1-5; D gene: NA; clone size: NA; V gene: TRBV12-3/TRBV12-4; CDR3 protein: CASSPYGGRNQPQHF; CDR3 DNA: TGTGCCAGCAGTCCGTACGGGGGCCGCAATCAGCCCCAGCATTTT
J gene: TRBJ2-5; D gene: NA; clone size: NA; V gene: TRBV12-3/TRBV12-4; CDR3 protein: CASSPGVPATQETQYF; CDR3 DNA: TGTGCCAGCAGCCCAGGGGTCCCCGCGACCCAAGAGACCCAGTACTTC
J gene: TRBJ2-7; D gene: NA; clone size: few; V gene: TRBV20-1; CDR3 protein: CSARDRGSRYEQYF; CDR3 DNA: TGCAGTGCTAGAGATCGAGGGAGTAGGTACGAGCAGTACTTC
J gene: TRBJ2-3; D gene: TRBD2; clone size: NA; V gene: TRBV10-3; CDR3 protein: CAISEIRLAGTDTQYF; CDR3 DNA: TGTGCCATCAGTGAGATCCGGCTAGCGGGGACAGATACGCAGTATTTT
J gene: TRBJ1-2; D gene: NA; clone size: NA; V gene: TRBV12-3/TRBV12-4; CDR3 protein: CASSPIGPWLFYGYTF; CDR3 DNA: TGTGCCAGCAGCCCAATCGGACCCTGGCTTTTCTATGGCTACACCTTC
J gene: TRBJ2-3; D gene: TRBD2; clone size: few; V gene: TRBV6-6; CDR3 protein: CASSRAGVDTQYF; CDR3 DNA: TGTGCCAGCAGTAGGGCGGGGGTAGATACGCAGTATTTT
J gene: TRBJ2-1; D gene: NA; clone size: NA; V gene: TRBV4-1; CDR3 protein: CASSHPTRSYNEQFF; CDR3 DNA: TGCGCCAGCAGCCACCCCACCCGCTCCTACAATGAGCAGTTCTTC
J gene: TRBJ1-6; D gene: TRBD1; clone size: NA; V gene: TRBV30; CDR3 protein: CAWSAQGAPLHF; CDR3 DNA: TGTGCCTGGAGTGCCCAGGGGGCACCCCTCCACTTT
J gene: TRBJ2-7; D gene: TRBD2; clone size: NA; V gene: TRBV20-1; CDR3 protein: CSASGQGRTSGRVDEQYF; CDR3 DNA: TGCAGTGCCAGCGGACAGGGGCGGACTAGCGGGAGAGTCGACGAGCAGTACTTC
J gene: TRBJ2-5; D gene: NA; clone size: few; V gene: TRBV7-2; CDR3 protein: CASRNSGNLQETQYF; CDR3 DNA: TGTGCCAGCAGAAATTCTGGGAACCTCCAAGAGACCCAGTACTTC
J gene: TRBJ2-7; D gene: TRBD2; clone size: NA; V gene: TRBV6-2/TRBV6-3; CDR3 protein: CASRPYTGTSGRNSYEQYF; CDR3 DNA: TGTGCCAGCAGGCCGTATACCGGGACTAGCGGGAGGAACTCCTACGAGCAGTACTTC
J gene: TRBJ1-5; D gene: TRBD1; clone size: NA; V gene: TRBV6-1; CDR3 protein: CASSRDRLNQPQHF; CDR3 DNA: TGTGCCAGCAGTAGGGACAGACTCAATCAGCCCCAGCATTTT
J gene: TRBJ2-5; D gene: TRBD2; clone size: NA; V gene: TRBV7-2; CDR3 protein: CASSPVSSGETQYF; CDR3 DNA: TGTGCCAGCAGCCCCGTCTCTAGCGGTGAGACCCAGTACTTC